This TCR beta chain is drawn from a study of radiotherapy plus CTLA-4 blockade in lung cancer. Clones were sequenced by immunoSEQ multiplex PCR, and TCRdb holds only the in-frame ones, with some missing. This table has about 95,000 clones, roughly 80% appearing once. This TCR was sampled from a human donor with non-small cell lung cancer who had stable disease on radiotherapy plus ipilimumab. This specimen consisted of peripheral blood, obtained from a patient treated with radiotherapy plus ipilimumab.

The CDR3 protein is CASSGGGRHEKLFF. The CDR3 coding sequence is TGTGCCAGCAGTGGCGGGGGGCGACATGAAAAACTGTTTTTT. The chain links TRBV6-1 to TRBJ1-4, with D perhaps matching TRBD1 (6 bases). CDR1 and CDR2 from the germline V gene are MNHNS and SASEGT. V lost 4 bases to trimming and J lost 6 bases, with 12 bases between them. This CDR3 has 14 residues.